A single sample gave rise to the 14 T cell receptor beta chains below, sequenced in a study of blood T cell repertoires in COVID-19. The repertoire was sequenced with immunoSEQ multiplex PCR; TCRdb's copy has only in-frame clones and lacks some. Found here are over 60,000 clones, just under 90% of them singletons; the top ten hold approximately 6.8%. The sample comprised peripheral blood. These receptors all stem from a woman of 80 years or more with active COVID-19.

This chain uses TRBV9 with TRBJ2-7; 8 nucleotides agree with TRBD2. Germline V gene sequence: CDR1 SGDLS, CDR2 YYNGEE. Trimming took 0 bases from V and 3 from J; bases not matched to a gene: 11. The CDR3 is made up of 17 amino acids. CDR3: CASSVDQGPGLVYEQYF. Here the CDR3 DNA reads TGTGCCAGCAGCGTAGACCAGGGTCCGGGACTAGTCTACGAGCAGTACTTC.

The CDR3 reads CASSRTRNTEAFF. CDR3 nucleotide sequence: TGTGCCAGTAGTCGCACAAGGAACACTGAAGCTTTCTTT. V usage is TRBV19 and J usage is TRBJ1-1; D is undetermined. The CDR3 length is 13 residues. Trimming shortened V by 5 bases and J by 1 base, and 8 bases separated the two germline ends. CDR1 LNHDA and CDR2 SQIVND come from the germline V gene (reference sequence).

This chain connects TRBV30 to TRBJ2-3; 8 bases are a match to TRBD1. The CDR3 has 16 residues. V dropped 4 bases and J dropped 1; count of bases not matched to a gene: 10. Germline assignment: CDR1 GTSNPN and CDR2 SVGIG (reference sequence). CDR3 sequence (DNA): TGTGCCTGGACTTATTGGGAGACAGGGGGCACAGATACGCAGTATTTT. Protein product: CAWTYWETGGTDTQYF.

V gene TRBV27 combines with J gene TRBJ2-7; weak D call: TRBD2 (6 bases). Germline V gives CDR1 MNHEY, CDR2 SMNVEV (reference sequence). The CDR3 has 17 residues. V was clipped by 5 bases and J by 3 bases, with 23 bases between them. The CDR3 coding sequence is TGTGCCAGCAGTCCTAGCGTTTCGGAAGAAATTTACTACGAGCAGTACTTC. It is translated as CASSPSVSEEIYYEQYF.

The chain uses TRBV7-2 and TRBJ1-6; D is perhaps TRBD1 (6 bases). V gave up 2 bases and J gave up 13 bases, with 18 bases separating them. Germline V gene data show CDR1 as SGHTA and CDR2 as FQGNSA. The CDR3 runs 15 residues. CDR3 region: CASSLFKGGGHPLHF. The CDR3 DNA follows: TGTGCCAGCAGCTTATTTAAAGGGGGGGGTCATCCCCTCCACTTT.

The sample holds a few counts of this clone. The V and J genes are TRBV28 and TRBJ2-7; weak D call: TRBD1 (5 bases). This CDR3 has 14 amino acids. V lost 7 bases to trimming and J lost 3 bases, with 16 bases between them. Germline V gives CDR1 MDHEN, CDR2 SYDVKM. DNA of the CDR3: TGTGCCAGCACTTCCTCGACAGCAATCTACGAGCAGTACTTC. Its protein is CASTSSTAIYEQYF.

The chain uses TRBV19 and TRBJ2-3, with TRBD2 identical over 8 bases. V lost 5 bases and J lost 4; bases outside the gene matches: 8. Germline V gene sequence: CDR1 LNHDA, CDR2 SQIVND (reference sequence). The CDR3 consists of 15 residues. The DNA for the CDR3 is TGTGCCAGTAGTCGCCCAGGGCGGGAGGCAGATACGCAGTATTTT. This sequence encodes CASSRPGREADTQYF.

The chain combines TRBV20-1 with TRBJ1-6; 7 nucleotides match TRBD1. The CDR3 sequence is 17 residues long. Germline V lookup: CDR1 DFQATT, CDR2 SNEGSKA (reference sequence). V shed 6 bases and J 6 bases; nucleotides not matched to a gene: 17. This CDR3 is CSASGQRQGPFNSPLHF. CDR3 nucleotides: TGCAGTGCAAGTGGTCAAAGACAGGGCCCCTTTAATTCACCCCTCCACTTT.

V gene TRBV4-3 combines with J gene TRBJ2-1, with TRBD2 identical over 10 bases. From germline, CDR1 is LGHNA and CDR2 YSLEER. J was trimmed by 9 bases and V by 4 bases; bases with no gene match: 9. The CDR3 has 15 residues. DNA of the CDR3: TGCGCCAGCAGCCGAGAGACTAGCGGGCGTGGTGAGCAGTTCTTC. Its protein product is CASSRETSGRGEQFF.

This chain links TRBV6-5 with TRBJ2-2, with 10 bases lining up with TRBD1. Losses at the gene ends were 6 bases for V and 6 bases for J; bases not matched to a gene: 7. In germline, CDR1 is MNHEY, CDR2 SVGAGI. This CDR3 spans 15 amino acids. This CDR3 reads CASRGTGAGPGELFF. The CDR3 DNA sequence: TGTGCCAGCAGGGGGACAGGGGCTGGTCCCGGGGAGCTGTTTTTT.

A few counts support this clone. The chain joins TRBV10-3 to TRBJ1-3; possibly TRBD1 for D (5 bases). The ends were cut back, 2 bases at V and 1 base at J, with 6 bases in the middle. Looked up from germline, CDR1 is ENHRY and CDR2 is SYGVKD. The CDR3 runs 14 residues. The CDR3 DNA reads as TGTGCCATCAGTGAGGACAGATCTGGAAACACCATATATTTT. Translating it yields CAISEDRSGNTIYF.

V and J are TRBV6-5 and TRBJ2-5, with D perhaps matching TRBD1 (5 bases). Trimming shortened V by 1 base and J by 3 bases, and 15 bases separated the two germline ends. Germline-derived CDR1 and CDR2 are MNHEY and SVGAGI. This CDR3 is built from 16 residues. CDR3 sequence reads: CASSYFQGQFKETQYF. The CDR3 DNA is TGTGCCAGCAGTTACTTCCAGGGCCAGTTTAAAGAGACCCAGTACTTC.

CDR3 residues: CASSDLSGQGDQSSYNEQFF. DNA of the CDR3: TGTGCCAGCAGTGACTTGTCGGGCCAGGGGGATCAGAGCTCCTACAATGAGCAGTTCTTC. The chain employs TRBV6-4 and TRBJ2-1, with 7 nucleotides matching TRBD1. From germline, CDR1 is MRHNA and CDR2 SNTAGT. Trimming cost V 1 base and J 0 bases; bases outside gene matches: 15. The CDR3 has 20 amino acids.

This chain connects TRBV7-8 to TRBJ2-7; tentative D call: TRBD2 (5 bases). Germline CDR1 SGHVS, CDR2 FQNEAQ. Trimming removed 1 base at V and 5 bases at J, with 12 bases between. The CDR3 loop spans 14 amino acids. Here the CDR3 DNA reads TGTGCCAGCAGCTTAGGGACCGCGGGCGACGAGCAGTACTTC. This encodes CASSLGTAGDEQYF.